The clone carrying this TCR beta chain was detected many times. Its antigen is undetermined. These data come from a study of neurological immune-mediated disorders. The cDNA was produced through 5'RACE with 10-nucleotide random UMIs. TCRdb reprocessed the 5' RACE reads via MiXCR and lists one record per CDR3 protein. This table holds tens of thousands of distinct CDR3 sequences, approximately 5.8% found once. CDR3 length equals 14 residues. CDR1 SGHTA and CDR2 FQGNSA come from the germline V gene. V was cut by 1 base and J by 4 bases, with 10 bases left in between. The sorted libraries drew on approximately 1 million T cells that were CD4+ or CD8+. Study results and caveats: Neither clinical nor MRI features showed any association with the multiple sclerosis repertoire cluster, and the authors stated that larger cohorts are needed.

Sequenced: CD4+ T cells from blood. V gene TRBV7-2 combines with J gene TRBJ1-2; D gene ambiguous. The receptor was derived from a woman aged 18-29 years with multiple sclerosis. In DNA form, the CDR3 reads TGTGCCAGCAGCTTAGAAGGACGGACCTATGGCTACACCTTC. It yields the protein CASSLEGRTYGYTF.